Presented here are 19 T cell receptor beta chains from one specimen sequenced in a study of T cell clonotyping in hematopoietic cell transplantation. Libraries were prepared by immunoSEQ multiplex PCR; TCRdb keeps only in-frame clonotypes and omits some of them. The sample lists some 13,000 clones; around 80% were seen once. The time point: recipient sample about 28 days before transplant, after cytoreduction. Sequences were derived from peripheral blood mononuclear cells, sampled before stem cell transplant. All receptors come from a man in his 60s with acute myeloid leukemia. Some clones in this sample may be carry-over from other donors' samples.

V usage is TRBV6-4 and J usage is TRBJ2-1, with 8 bases fitting TRBD2. Germline V gene lookup returns CDR1 MRHNA and CDR2 SNTAGT. The length of the CDR3 is 14 residues. Trimming at V came to 1 base and at J to 9 bases, leaving 5 bases not matched to a gene. The CDR3 coding sequence is TGTGCCAGCAGTGACTTCGGCGGGGGGCGTGAGCAGTTCTTC. Protein product: CASSDFGGGREQFF.

The V gene is TRBV7-8, the J gene TRBJ2-7; 10 nucleotides align to TRBD1. V shed 5 bases, J shed 6 bases, and the junction held 7 bases outside the gene matches. Germline values: CDR1 SGHVS, CDR2 FQNEAQ. This CDR3 spans 14 amino acids. The CDR3 region is CASSPADRGREQYF. CDR3 DNA sequence: TGTGCCAGCAGCCCGGCAGACAGGGGGCGCGAGCAGTACTTC.

V is TRBV4-1 and J is TRBJ1-2, with TRBD1 as a possible D gene (6 bases). Trimming shortened V by 0 bases and J by 5 bases, and 16 bases separated the two germline ends. Germline CDR1 is MGHRA and CDR2 is YSYEKL. The CDR3 is 16 residues long. CDR3 in amino acids: CASSQDPGGRGYGYTF. In nucleotides, the CDR3 is TGCGCCAGCAGCCAAGATCCCGGAGGCAGGGGTTATGGCTACACCTTC.

The chain links TRBV6-5 to TRBJ1-6, with 7 bases identical to TRBD1. Germline trimming cut 5 bases from V and 11 bases from J; bases unmatched to any gene: 3. The CDR3 spans 12 residues. In germline, CDR1 is MNHEY, CDR2 SVGAGI. The CDR3 DNA reads TGTGCCAGCAGTCGACAGGGTACACCCCTCCACTTT. Protein: CASSRQGTPLHF.

The chain employs TRBV11-2 and TRBJ1-5; no firm D call. The ends were cut back, 0 bases at V and 0 bases at J, with 21 bases in the middle. Germline CDR1 is SGHAT and CDR2 is FQNNGV. The CDR3 extends over 20 amino acids. CDR3 in DNA: TGTGCCAGCAGCTTAGACGTACAGTCTGGCCTCAGATATAGCAATCAGCCCCAGCATTTT. Protein: CASSLDVQSGLRYSNQPQHF.

The chain joins TRBV30 to TRBJ1-2; no clear D gene. With 0 bases removed from V and 9 bases from J, the gap between germline ends came to 11 bases. Looked up from germline, CDR1 is GTSNPN and CDR2 is SVGIG (reference sequence). This CDR3 contains 12 residues. For the CDR3, the DNA is TGTGCCTGGAGTGTAGGAGAGACACGCTACACCTTC. Amino acid sequence: CAWSVGETRYTF.

This clone was counted a single time. The chain links TRBV6-5 to TRBJ1-2, with D possibly TRBD1 on 6 matching bases. Trimming removed 3 bases at V and 8 bases at J, with 13 bases between. This CDR3 region has 13 residues. Germline V gives CDR1 MNHEY, CDR2 SVGAGI. The CDR3 here is CASSYTGWDGYTF. The CDR3 nucleotides read TGTGCCAGCAGTTATACAGGGTGGGACGGCTACACCTTC.

The genes are TRBV7-3 and TRBJ2-1, with 9 bases lining up with TRBD1. CDR3 size: 15 residues. Trimming cost V 4 bases and J 4 bases; bases outside gene matches: 5. Looked up from germline, CDR1 is SGHTA and CDR2 is FQGTGA. CDR3 coding DNA: TGTGCCAGCAGCTCCGGACAGGGGTGGTACAATGAGCAGTTCTTC. Its translation is CASSSGQGWYNEQFF.

This clone was found a few times. The chain uses TRBV7-2 and TRBJ1-5; 7 nucleotides line up with TRBD1. The V gene end was trimmed by 0 bases and the J gene end by 10 bases; junction bases not matched to a gene: 9. This CDR3 has 15 residues. In germline, CDR1 is SGHTA, CDR2 FQGNSA. The CDR3 nucleotides read TGTGCCAGCAGCTTAGCATACGGGACAGCCAGACCCCAGCATTTT. Translating gives CASSLAYGTARPQHF.

This chain joins TRBV6-4 and TRBJ2-1, with 14 bases lining up with TRBD2. The CDR3 is made up of 16 amino acids. V was clipped by 0 bases and J by 7 bases; unmatched bases: 2. The germline V gene encodes CDR1 MRHNA and CDR2 SNTAGT. The CDR3 nucleotides are TGTGCCAGCAGTGACTCGACTAGCGGGGGGGTTAATGAGCAGTTCTTC. Protein sequence: CASSDSTSGGVNEQFF.

This chain joins TRBV29-1 and TRBJ1-2; 8 bases are shared with TRBD1. There are 13 residues in the CDR3. V lost 6 bases and J lost 3; bases outside the gene matches: 6. Germline loops: CDR1 SQVTM, CDR2 ANQGSEA. The CDR3 loop reads CSVWTGSDYGYTF. The CDR3 DNA is TGCAGCGTCTGGACAGGGTCGGACTATGGCTACACCTTC.

The gene calls are TRBV29-1 and TRBJ1-1; 7 positions agree with TRBD1. Per germline, CDR1 SQVTM and CDR2 ANQGSEA. CDR3 length: 15 residues. Germline trimming cut 4 bases from V and 3 bases from J; bases unmatched to any gene: 11. CDR3 in amino acids: CSVAQGGVGYTEAFF. The CDR3, as DNA: TGCAGCGTTGCTCAAGGGGGCGTGGGTTACACTGAAGCTTTCTTT.

The chain is built from TRBV30 and TRBJ2-3, with a weak D call TRBD2 (5 bases). The CDR3 contains 12 residues. Germline V gives CDR1 GTSNPN, CDR2 SVGIG (reference sequence). V lost 4 bases to trimming and J lost 1 base, with 6 bases between them. The CDR3 here is CAWKEGTDTQYF. The CDR3 coding sequence is TGTGCCTGGAAGGAGGGCACAGATACGCAGTATTTT.

This rearrangement joins TRBV25-1 to TRBJ1-2; the match to TRBD1 covers 10 bases. Looked up from germline, CDR1 is MGHDK and CDR2 is SYGVNS. V lost 3 bases, J lost 5 bases, and 3 bases stayed unmatched. The CDR3 runs to 14 residues. Here the CDR3 reads CASSDWDRGYGYTF. In DNA form, the CDR3 reads TGTGCCAGCAGTGATTGGGACAGGGGATATGGCTACACCTTC.

This clone turned up a few times. The V and J genes are TRBV19 and TRBJ1-5; 7 nucleotides agree with TRBD1. The CDR3 length is 14 residues. The V and J ends lost 5 bases and 12 bases, in that order; junction bases with no gene match: 13. CDR1 LNHDA and CDR2 SQIVND come from the germline V gene (reference sequence). CDR3: CASSPPDREGDQHF. The CDR3 bases are TGTGCCAGTAGTCCCCCCGACAGGGAAGGAGACCAGCATTTT.

The rearrangement links TRBV7-2 to TRBJ1-1; weak D call: TRBD1 (5 bases). V was cut by 5 bases and J by 6 bases, with 13 bases left in between. This CDR3 is 13 amino acids long. The germline V gene has CDR1 SGHTA and CDR2 FQGNSA. The CDR3 DNA reads as TGTGCCAGCAGCCCCATTCGGGACGCTGAAGCTTTCTTT. Residues: CASSPIRDAEAFF.

The CDR3 sequence is CASTRDGTGVLNEQFF. The CDR3 nucleotides read TGTGCCAGCACCCGGGATGGGACAGGGGTGCTCAATGAGCAGTTCTTC. The genes are TRBV6-7 and TRBJ2-1, with 10 bases that match TRBD1. TRBV6-7 is reported as an ORF; its role is uncertain. Losses at the gene ends were 7 bases for V and 6 bases for J; bases not matched to a gene: 12. The CDR3 runs to 16 residues.

The J gene is TRBJ2-5, the V gene TRBV12-5; no firm D call. The germline CDR1 and CDR2 sequences are LGHNT and FRNRAP. V was shortened by 9 bases and J by 4 bases, with 12 bases between the two germline ends. The CDR3 runs to 12 residues. CDR3 sequence (DNA): TGTGCTAGCAGCAAGCCCCGAGAGACCCAGTACTTC. This translates into CASSKPRETQYF.

The chain has TRBV6-5 and TRBJ1-6, with unresolved D. V lost 6 bases and J 8 bases, leaving 11 bases between the germline ends. Germline CDR1 reads MNHEY; CDR2 reads SVGAGI. The CDR3 contains 13 residues. The CDR3 DNA reads as TGTGCCAGCAGACCCCCCGCGGATTCACCCCTCCACTTT. This gives the protein CASRPPADSPLHF.